This T cell receptor (beta chain) originates from a study of T cell repertoires in cytomegalovirus infection. Overall study: HLA-B-restricted CMV epitopes that are well studied were used alongside recently identified HLA-C-restricted ones. From public TCR beta signatures came an indication of both CMV infection and matching HLA type.

The germline CDR1 and CDR2 sequences are MNHEY and SMNVEV (reference sequence). J lost 5 bases, V lost 0 bases, and 7 bases had no gene match. The CDR3 runs to 15 residues. Points on this clonotype: Its specificity is unknown.

TCRdb used MiXCR to reprocess the reads, holding one entry per CDR3 protein. The table includes hundreds of thousands of distinct CDR3 sequences, more than 30% detected once. Sequenced here: cultured PBMCs, sampled from culture after CMV antigen stimulation. The sequence was obtained from a human donor in good health (CMV status not recorded). Some clones in this sample may be carry-over from other donors' samples. The gene calls are TRBV27 and TRBJ2-7; 7 nucleotides agree with TRBD1. The CDR3 DNA reads TGTGCCAGCAGTTTATCCGGGACAGCGAACCACGAGCAGTACTTC. Translated, it gives CASSLSGTANHEQYF.